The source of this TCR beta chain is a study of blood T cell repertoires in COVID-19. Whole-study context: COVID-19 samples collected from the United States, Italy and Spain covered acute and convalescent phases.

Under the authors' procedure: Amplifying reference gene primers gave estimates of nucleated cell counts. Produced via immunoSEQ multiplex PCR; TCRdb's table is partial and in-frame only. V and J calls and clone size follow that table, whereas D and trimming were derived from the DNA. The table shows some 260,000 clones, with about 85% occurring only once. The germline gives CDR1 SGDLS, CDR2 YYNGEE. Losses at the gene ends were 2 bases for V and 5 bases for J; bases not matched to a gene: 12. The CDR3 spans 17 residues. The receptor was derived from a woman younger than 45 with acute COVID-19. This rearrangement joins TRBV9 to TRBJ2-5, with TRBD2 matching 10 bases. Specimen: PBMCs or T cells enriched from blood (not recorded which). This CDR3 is CASSVTAPSGGRETQYF. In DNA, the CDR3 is TGTGCCAGCAGCGTGACCGCTCCTAGCGGGGGTAGGGAGACCCAGTACTTC.